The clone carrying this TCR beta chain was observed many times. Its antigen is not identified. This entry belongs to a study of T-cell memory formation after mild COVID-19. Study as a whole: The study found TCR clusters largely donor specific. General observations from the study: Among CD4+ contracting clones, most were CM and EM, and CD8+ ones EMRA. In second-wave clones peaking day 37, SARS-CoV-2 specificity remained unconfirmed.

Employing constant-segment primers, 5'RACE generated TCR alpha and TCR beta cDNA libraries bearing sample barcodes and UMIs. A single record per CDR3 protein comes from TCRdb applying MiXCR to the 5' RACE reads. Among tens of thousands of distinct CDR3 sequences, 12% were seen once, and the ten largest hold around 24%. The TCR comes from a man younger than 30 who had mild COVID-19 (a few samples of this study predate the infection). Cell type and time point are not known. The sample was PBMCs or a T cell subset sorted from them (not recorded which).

The DNA for the CDR3 is TGCGCCAGCAGGCTTCAAACAGGGGGGACAGATACGCAGTATTTT. It codes for CASRLQTGGTDTQYF. This chain links TRBV5-1 with TRBJ2-3; TRBD1 aligns across 8 bases. This CDR3 has 15 amino acids. Losses at the gene ends were 5 bases for V and 3 bases for J; bases not matched to a gene: 8. The germline V gene encodes CDR1 SGHRS and CDR2 YFSETQ.